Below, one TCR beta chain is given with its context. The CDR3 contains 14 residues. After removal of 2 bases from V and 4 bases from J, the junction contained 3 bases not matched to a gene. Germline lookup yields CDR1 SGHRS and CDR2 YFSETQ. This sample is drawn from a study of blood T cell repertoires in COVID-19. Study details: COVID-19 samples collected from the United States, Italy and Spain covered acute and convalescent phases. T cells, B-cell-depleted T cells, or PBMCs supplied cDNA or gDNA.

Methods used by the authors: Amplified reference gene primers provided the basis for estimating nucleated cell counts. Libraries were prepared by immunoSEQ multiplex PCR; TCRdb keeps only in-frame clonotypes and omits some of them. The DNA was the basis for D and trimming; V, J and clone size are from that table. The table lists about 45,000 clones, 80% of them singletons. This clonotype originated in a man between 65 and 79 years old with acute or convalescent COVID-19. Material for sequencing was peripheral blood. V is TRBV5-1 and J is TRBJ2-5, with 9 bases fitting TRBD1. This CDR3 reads CASSLGTGRETQYF. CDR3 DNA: TGCGCCAGCAGCTTAGGGACAGGGAGAGAGACCCAGTACTTC.